This entry lists 16 T cell receptor beta chains sequenced from one sample in a study of blood T cells in healthy people across ages (dated by TCRdb to between 2014 and 2017). Receptor amplification or capture employed 5' RACE. TCRdb lists the instrument as Illumina HiSeq 2500. A second about 7 to 11 cycle PCR used a sample-barcoded 5' primer and a J-beta primer mix. TCRdb handled the public reads itself, with Q25 trimming in fastp and clone calling in MiXCR, and kept productive beta chains. Each CDR3 protein gets just one entry, which takes the most common genes and DNA from the rows behind it. The sample table holds hundreds of thousands of distinct CDR3 sequences, of which around 30% were seen once. The ten largest clones add up to 17% of the sample. Input material: blood. These receptors all stem from a woman over 75 in good health.

The rearrangement links TRBV12-3 or TRBV12-4 to TRBJ1-6; perhaps TRBD1 as D (6 bases). The length of the CDR3 is 14 residues. V was clipped by 5 bases and J by 9 bases, with 14 bases between them. Written as DNA, the CDR3 is TGTGCCAGCAGTCCTATGACAGGAGGTTCACCCCTCCACTTT. Translating gives CASSPMTGGSPLHF.

V gene TRBV9 combines with J gene TRBJ1-3; 10 bases are a match to TRBD1. The CDR3 covers 16 residues. Germline CDR1 reads SGDLS; CDR2 reads YYNGEE. The trim removed 4 bases at V and 4 bases at J, leaving 8 bases unmatched. The CDR3: CASSPPDRGQGNTIYF. CDR3 sequence (DNA): TGTGCCAGCAGCCCTCCCGACAGGGGGCAAGGAAACACCATATATTTT.

This clonotype has at least ten counts. This sequence joins TRBV20-1 and TRBJ2-7; D is uncertain. Per the germline V gene, CDR1 is DFQATT and CDR2 is SNEGSKA (reference sequence). The V gene lost 0 bases and the J gene lost 3 bases, with 12 bases spanning the gap. The CDR3 is made up of 14 amino acids. The CDR3 DNA reads as TGCAGTGCTAGAGATCCAGTGACTGTCTACGAGCAGTACTTC. It yields the protein CSARDPVTVYEQYF.

This clonotype was found many times. V and J are TRBV3-1 and TRBJ2-3; D is undetermined. Germline V CDR1 and CDR2: LGHDT, YNNKEL (reference sequence). Trimming took off 4 bases at V and 9 bases at J, with 14 bases between the two ends. The CDR3 contains 13 residues. The CDR3 loop is CASSPATLRTQYF. CDR3 DNA sequence: TGTGCCAGCAGCCCGGCCACTCTGAGGACGCAGTATTTT.

This clonotype was picked up many times. This chain connects TRBV21-1 to TRBJ2-7. TRBV21-1 is a known pseudogene. The CDR3 extends over 14 amino acids. The CDR3 spells CASSKAPQDYEQYF. As DNA, the CDR3 is TGTGCCAGCAGCAAAGCGCCGCAGGACTACGAGCAGTACTTC.

This clonotype occurred many times. V gene TRBV6-2 or TRBV6-3 combines with J gene TRBJ1-6; D not certain. Trimming removed 6 bases from V and 0 bases from J, with 9 bases in between. Germline V gene lookup returns CDR1 MNHEY and CDR2 SVGEGT. The CDR3 is made up of 15 amino acids. CDR3 DNA: TGTGCCAGCAGACCCGGTGGCTCCTATAATTCACCCCTCCACTTT. Protein: CASRPGGSYNSPLHF.

This clonotype was recorded at least ten times. A read error may account for a junction end that differs from germline. The CDR3 DNA is TGTGCTAGCAGCGGGAACAGAAAAGAGACCCAGTACTTC. It yields the protein CASSGNRKETQYF. The chain carries TRBV7-7 and TRBJ2-5; 7 bases are a match to TRBD2. CDR3 length equals 13 residues. The germline CDR1 and CDR2 sequences are SSHAT and FNYEAQ (reference sequence).

There are a few counts of this clonotype. The chain recombines TRBV5-1 with TRBJ2-4; no firm D call. This CDR3 spans 16 amino acids. The V and J ends lost 0 bases and 0 bases respectively, with 10 bases between them. CDR1 and CDR2 (germline): SGHRS, YFSETQ. DNA for the CDR3: TGCGCCAGCAGCTTGGGGGTCGTACTAGCCAAAAACATTCAGTACTTC. Protein sequence: CASSLGVVLAKNIQYF.

A few counts support this clonotype. The genes are TRBV21-1 and TRBJ2-7. TRBV21-1 is assigned pseudogene status. The CDR3 totals 15 residues. CDR3 nucleotides: TGTGCCAGCAGGGAGACTCTACCAACTGGCTACGAGCAGTACTTC. Translating it yields CASRETLPTGYEQYF.

The chain employs TRBV7-2 and TRBJ1-2; TRBD1 is a possible D gene (5 bases). The CDR3 consists of 12 residues. V dropped 1 base and J dropped 8 bases, with 8 bases sitting between them. Germline V CDR1 and CDR2: SGHTA, FQGNSA. In DNA form, the CDR3 reads TGTGCCAGCAGCTTAGGACAGACAGGCTACACCTTC. This translates into CASSLGQTGYTF.

This clonotype was detected ten times or more. The chain links TRBV7-2 to TRBJ2-3; 8 bases line up with TRBD2. CDR3 length: 16 residues. Unmatched junction bases numbered 6, after V lost 2 bases and J lost 2 bases. From germline, CDR1 is SGHTA and CDR2 FQGNSA. The CDR3 DNA reads as TGTGCCAGCAGCTTACGCCGCGGGGGGACCACAGATACGCAGTATTTT. Its protein product is CASSLRRGGTTDTQYF.

This clonotype was observed at least ten times. V and J are TRBV20-1 and TRBJ2-7, with 8 bases that match TRBD2. CDR1 is DFQATT and CDR2 is SNEGSKA in the germline V gene (reference sequence). Trimming removed 2 bases from V and 3 bases from J; junction bases left unmatched: 6. This CDR3 comprises 14 residues. This chain's CDR3 is CSARLSGGGYEQYF. CDR3 in DNA: TGCAGTGCTAGATTATCGGGGGGGGGCTACGAGCAGTACTTC.

This clonotype was observed at least ten times. The chain recombines TRBV20-1 with TRBJ2-7; tentatively, D is TRBD2 (6 bases). The V and J ends lost 6 bases and 2 bases respectively, with 17 bases between them. Germline values: CDR1 DFQATT, CDR2 SNEGSKA (reference sequence). This CDR3 spans 14 amino acids. CDR3 coding DNA: TGCAGTGCCGTGAGCGGGCGGGCAACCTACGAGCAGTACTTC. Its protein product is CSAVSGRATYEQYF.

The chain links TRBV6-5 to TRBJ1-1; 10 nucleotides line up with TRBD1. This CDR3 has 15 amino acids. Germline V gives CDR1 MNHEY, CDR2 SVGAGI. Losses at the gene ends were 4 bases for V and 1 base for J; bases not matched to a gene: 3. As DNA, the CDR3 is TGTGCCAGCAGTTCCTGGACAGGGGGGAACACTGAAGCTTTCTTT. Residues: CASSSWTGGNTEAFF.

The rearrangement uses TRBV7-6 and TRBJ2-1; the D is unclear. The germline V and J ends were trimmed by 1 base and 5 bases, with 6 bases remaining between them. CDR3 length equals 13 residues. Germline assignment: CDR1 SGHVS and CDR2 FNYEAQ. CDR3: CASSLVSDNEQFF. The CDR3 coding sequence is TGTGCCAGCAGCTTAGTCTCAGACAATGAGCAGTTCTTC. The whole variable domain, filled in from reference TRBV7-6 and TRBJ2-1, reads GAGVSQSPRYKVTKRGQDVALRCDPISGHVSLYWYRQALGQGPEFLTYFNYEAQQDKSGLPNDRFSAERPEGSISTLTIQRTEQRDSAMYRCASSLVSDNEQFFGPGTRLTVL.

This clonotype has at least ten counts. The V and J genes are TRBV4-3 and TRBJ2-7; 13 nucleotides agree with TRBD2. Germline CDR1 and CDR2: LGHNA and YSLEER. The V gene end was trimmed by 2 bases and the J gene end by 6 bases; junction bases not matched to a gene: 7. The CDR3 contains 16 residues. As DNA, the CDR3 is TGCGCCAGCAGCCAACAGAGGACTAGCGGGGGTTCCGAGCAGTACTTC. This gives the protein CASSQQRTSGGSEQYF.